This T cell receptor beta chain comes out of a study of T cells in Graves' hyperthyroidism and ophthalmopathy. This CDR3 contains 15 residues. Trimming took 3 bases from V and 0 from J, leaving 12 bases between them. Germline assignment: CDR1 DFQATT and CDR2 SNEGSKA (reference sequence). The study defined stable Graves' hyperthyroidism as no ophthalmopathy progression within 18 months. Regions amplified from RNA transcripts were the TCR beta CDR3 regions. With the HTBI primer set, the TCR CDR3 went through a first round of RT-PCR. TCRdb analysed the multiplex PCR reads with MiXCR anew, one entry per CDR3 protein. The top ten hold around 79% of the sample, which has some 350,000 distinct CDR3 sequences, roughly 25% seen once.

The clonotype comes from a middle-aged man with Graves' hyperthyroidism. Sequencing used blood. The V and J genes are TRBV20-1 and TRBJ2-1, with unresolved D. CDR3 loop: CSASSSQSSYNEQFF. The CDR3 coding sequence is TGCAGTGCTAGCTCCTCCCAGAGCTCCTACAATGAGCAGTTCTTC.